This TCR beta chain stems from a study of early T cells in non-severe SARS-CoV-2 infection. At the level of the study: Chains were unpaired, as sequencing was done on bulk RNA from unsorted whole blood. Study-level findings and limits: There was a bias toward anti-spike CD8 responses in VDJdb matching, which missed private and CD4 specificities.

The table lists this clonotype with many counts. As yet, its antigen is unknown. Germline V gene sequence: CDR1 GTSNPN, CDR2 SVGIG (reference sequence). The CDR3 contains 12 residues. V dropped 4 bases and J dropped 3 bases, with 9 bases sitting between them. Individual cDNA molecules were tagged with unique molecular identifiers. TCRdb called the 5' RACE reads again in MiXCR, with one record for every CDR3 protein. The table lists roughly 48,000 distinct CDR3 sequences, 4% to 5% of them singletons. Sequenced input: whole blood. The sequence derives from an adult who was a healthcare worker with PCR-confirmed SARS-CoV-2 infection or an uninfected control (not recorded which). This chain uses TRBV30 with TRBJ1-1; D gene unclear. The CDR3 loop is CAWTPGDTEAFF. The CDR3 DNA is TGTGCCTGGACTCCCGGGGACACTGAAGCTTTCTTT.